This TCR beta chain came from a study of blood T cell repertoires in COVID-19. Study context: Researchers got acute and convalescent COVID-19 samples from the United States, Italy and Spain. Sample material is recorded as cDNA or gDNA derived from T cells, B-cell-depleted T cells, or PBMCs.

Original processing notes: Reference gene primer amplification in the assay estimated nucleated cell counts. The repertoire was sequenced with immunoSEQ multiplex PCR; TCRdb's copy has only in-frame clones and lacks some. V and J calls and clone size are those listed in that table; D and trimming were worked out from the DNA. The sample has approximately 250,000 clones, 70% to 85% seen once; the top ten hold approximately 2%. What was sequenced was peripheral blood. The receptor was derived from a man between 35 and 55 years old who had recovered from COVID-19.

CDR3 protein: CASSLGGEQYF. The CDR3 coding sequence is TGTGCCAGCAGCTTGGGAGGCGAGCAGTACTTC. This chain uses TRBV5-6 with TRBJ2-7; D not certain. The CDR3 has 11 residues. The germline gives CDR1 SGHDT, CDR2 YYEEEE. The V end was cut by 0 bases, the J end by 6 bases, with 4 bases between.